Included here is one T cell receptor beta chain sequence, with context. The target antigen is unknown. The sample belongs to a study of cytomegalovirus exposure and HLA in healthy donors. Study-level findings and limits: The productive fraction for most TCR beta V segments was about 87% or about 30% in an earlier analysis. Later on, an analysis showed TCR association rates differing by HLA locus, with DRB1 the most and HLA-C the fewest. As a later analysis showed, several of the most significant clusters appeared to be linked to common viral pathogens.

The PCR had 60 Vbeta and 13 Jbeta primers. Sequencing was performed with immunoSEQ multiplex PCR; in TCRdb, only in-frame clones are kept and a portion is missing. This sample yields about 160,000 clones, of which approximately 70% are seen a single time; around 6.8% belongs to the top ten. V dropped 2 bases and J dropped 1 base, with 19 bases sitting between them. The CDR3 is 18 residues long. Germline V lookup: CDR1 SGHNT, CDR2 YYREEE (reference sequence). Sequencing input: PBMCs. The TCR was taken from a man aged 35 to 55 in good health and CMV-seropositive. The chain couples TRBV5-4 to TRBJ2-4; perhaps TRBD2 as D (5 bases). The CDR3 is CASSLGVGGLRAKNIQYF. CDR3 coding DNA: TGTGCCAGCAGCTTAGGTGTTGGCGGGCTCCGGGCCAAAAACATTCAGTACTTC.